This TCR beta chain was sequenced in a study of T cells after yellow fever vaccination. General study points: The secondary response peaked faster, at day 5 versus 15, but was weaker. Reappearance after the booster was observed for most primary-vaccination clones (about 96% CD4, roughly 88% CD8). One caveat is that FACS-sorted repertoires could contain abundant clonotypes contaminating from the bulk population.

5'RACE template switching produced TCR cDNA carrying a universal primer site and UMIs. MiXCR was run by TCRdb on the 5' RACE reads, yielding one entry per CDR3 protein. Of under 500,000 distinct CDR3 sequences in the sample, roughly a sixth are singletons; the top ten hold about 18%. This clonotype was counted at least ten times. Antigen unknown. Losses at the gene ends were 4 bases for V and 3 bases for J; bases not matched to a gene: 4. CDR3 length: 16 amino acids. CDR1 and CDR2 (germline): SGHVS, FNYEAQ. The starting material was PBMCs, obtained before the yellow fever booster vaccination. The chain carries TRBV7-6 and TRBJ2-5, with 14 bases identical to TRBD2. The TCR comes from a man between 18 and 35 years old who received the YFV17D yellow fever vaccine. CDR3 sequence: CASSWTSGGLKETQYF. The CDR3, as DNA: TGTGCCAGCAGCTGGACTAGCGGGGGGTTGAAAGAGACCCAGTACTTC.